Following are 14 T cell receptor beta chains from one sample sequenced in a study of T cell responses to AZD1222 COVID-19 vaccine. Profiling relied on immunoSEQ multiplex PCR, and the TCRdb table lists in-frame clones only, not all of them. The sample has fewer than 200,000 clones, 91% seen once. The starting material was peripheral blood, obtained 28 days after the second AZD1222 dose. These receptors were taken from an adult who received the AZD1222 COVID-19 vaccine.

This chain uses TRBV7-3 with TRBJ2-2; D not resolved. Germline V gene lookup returns CDR1 SGHTA and CDR2 FQGTGA. Trimming removed 1 base from V and 4 bases from J, with 10 bases in between. The CDR3 runs 15 residues. Here the CDR3 DNA reads TGTGCCAGCAGCTTAAATGTGGCGGTCACCGGGGAGCTGTTTTTT. Protein sequence: CASSLNVAVTGELFF.

CDR3 residues: CASSPAGLAASYNEQFF. The CDR3 DNA follows: TGTGCCAGCAGCCCCGCGGGACTAGCGGCTTCCTACAATGAGCAGTTCTTC. The chain is built from TRBV11-2 and TRBJ2-1; 11 nucleotides agree with TRBD2. Germline V gives CDR1 SGHAT, CDR2 FQNNGV. Unmatched junction bases numbered 7, after V lost 5 bases and J lost 1 base. The CDR3 covers 17 residues.

The rearrangement uses TRBV27 and TRBJ2-1, with 11 bases that match TRBD2. V shed 3 bases and J 7 bases; nucleotides not matched to a gene: 5. The CDR3 has 15 amino acids. Germline V gene data show CDR1 as MNHEY and CDR2 as SMNVEV (reference sequence). CDR3 loop: CASSLRSGRGNEQFF. DNA for the CDR3: TGTGCCAGCAGTTTGCGTAGCGGGAGGGGGAATGAGCAGTTCTTC.

The chain recombines TRBV5-1 with TRBJ2-4; 7 bases are shared with TRBD1. The germline CDR1 and CDR2 sequences are SGHRS and YFSETQ. V gave up 1 base and J gave up 0 bases; unmatched junction bases: 4. CDR3 length: 16 amino acids. The CDR3 loop reads CASSLMAGGAKNIQYF. The CDR3 nucleotides are TGCGCCAGCAGCTTGATGGCAGGGGGAGCCAAAAACATTCAGTACTTC.

V usage is TRBV7-2 and J usage is TRBJ2-4, with 11 bases lining up with TRBD2. Looked up from germline, CDR1 is SGHTA and CDR2 is FQGNSA. CDR3 size: 15 residues. Unmatched junction bases numbered 6, after V lost 4 bases and J lost 7 bases. CDR3 bases: TGTGCCAGCAGCTCGACTAGCGGGATTGGGAACATTCAGTACTTC. It encodes CASSSTSGIGNIQYF. Based on the CDR3 plus reference TRBV7-2 and TRBJ2-4, the full variable domain is GAGVSQSPSNKVTEKGKDVELRCDPISGHTALYWYRQSLGQGLEFLIYFQGNSAPDKSGLPSDRFSAERTGGSVSTLTIQRTQQEDSAVYLCASSSTSGIGNIQYFGAGTRLSVL.

The chain links TRBV4-1 to TRBJ2-1; tentative D call: TRBD2 (6 bases). The CDR3 sequence is 14 residues long. Germline V gene lookup returns CDR1 MGHRA and CDR2 YSYEKL. The V end was cut by 3 bases, the J end by 8 bases, with 14 bases between. Here the CDR3 DNA reads TGCGCCAGCAGCCACGGAGGAGGGGAGGATGAGCAGTTCTTC. This sequence encodes CASSHGGGEDEQFF.

This rearrangement joins TRBV5-1 to TRBJ1-4; D is perhaps TRBD1 (5 bases). The length of the CDR3 is 14 residues. From germline, CDR1 is SGHRS and CDR2 YFSETQ. V dropped 5 bases and J dropped 6 bases, with 14 bases sitting between them. For the CDR3, the DNA is TGCGCCAGCAGTTCGGGCAGGGCAGATGAAAAACTGTTTTTT. Translated, it gives CASSSGRADEKLFF.

A single count supports this clone. The V gene is TRBV5-1, the J gene TRBJ2-6; 12 nucleotides align to TRBD2. Germline V gene lookup returns CDR1 SGHRS and CDR2 YFSETQ. The CDR3 has 20 residues. The ends lost 2 bases at V and 0 bases at J; junction bases unmatched: 9. CDR3 DNA: TGCGCCAGCAGCTTATCAGGACTAGCGGGACCCTACTCTGGGGCCAACGTCCTGACTTTC. Its protein is CASSLSGLAGPYSGANVLTF. The variable domain in full, completed from reference TRBV5-1 and TRBJ2-6, reads KAGVTQTPRYLIKTRGQQVTLSCSPISGHRSVSWYQQTPGQGLQFLFEYFSETQRNKGNFPGRFSGRQFSNSRSEMNVSTLELGDSALYLCASSLSGLAGPYSGANVLTFGAGSRLTVL.

The chain links TRBV2 to TRBJ1-2; no definite D call. Germline V gene data show CDR1 as SNHLY and CDR2 as FYNNEI. The germline V and J ends were trimmed by 5 bases and 8 bases, with 12 bases remaining between them. The CDR3 is 12 amino acids. The CDR3 here is CASSPISSGYTF. The CDR3 DNA follows: TGTGCCAGCAGTCCAATTAGTAGCGGCTACACCTTC.

CDR3 residues: CASSDTQGLSEQYF. For the CDR3, the DNA is TGTGCCAGCAGTGATACACAGGGGTTGAGCGAGCAGTACTTC. The rearrangement joins TRBV6-1 to TRBJ2-7; 7 bases fit TRBD1. V lost 3 bases, J lost 6 bases, and 8 bases stayed unmatched. CDR3 size: 14 residues. Germline CDR1 and CDR2: MNHNS and SASEGT.

This chain connects TRBV19 to TRBJ1-1; tentatively, D is TRBD1 (5 bases). V shed 4 bases and J shed 1 base, with 7 bases lying between them. The CDR3 totals 13 residues. Germline-derived CDR1 and CDR2 are LNHDA and SQIVND (reference sequence). The CDR3 DNA follows: TGTGCCAGTAGTACGACAGAGAACACTGAAGCTTTCTTT. It specifies CASSTTENTEAFF.

The gene calls are TRBV11-3 and TRBJ2-3, with 10 bases identical to TRBD2. CDR1 and CDR2 (germline): SGHNT, YENEEA. The junction had 10 bases not matched to a gene; V was cut back by 4 bases and J by 0 bases. The CDR3 is made up of 18 amino acids. Here the CDR3 reads CASSSRTSGGASTDTQYF. In nucleotides, the CDR3 is TGTGCCAGCAGCTCTCGGACTAGCGGAGGCGCTAGCACAGATACGCAGTATTTT.

The chain combines TRBV6-6 with TRBJ1-5; the D is unclear. Trimming pared 5 bases from V and 0 bases from J, leaving 11 bases between. CDR1 and CDR2 from the germline V gene are MNHNY and SVGAGI (reference sequence). The CDR3 loop spans 15 amino acids. The CDR3 DNA follows: TGTGCCAGCAGTCGCGACACGCATAGCAATCAGCCCCAGCATTTT. Its translation is CASSRDTHSNQPQHF.

The rearrangement joins TRBV10-2 to TRBJ1-1; 8 bases agree with TRBD1. V was pared by 4 bases and J by 5 bases, with 3 bases of the junction left unmatched. The CDR3 loop spans 13 amino acids. Germline V gene data show CDR1 as WSHSY and CDR2 as SAAADI. The CDR3 bases are TGCGCCAGCAGTGTTACAGGGGGGACTGAAGCTTTCTTT. This encodes CASSVTGGTEAFF.